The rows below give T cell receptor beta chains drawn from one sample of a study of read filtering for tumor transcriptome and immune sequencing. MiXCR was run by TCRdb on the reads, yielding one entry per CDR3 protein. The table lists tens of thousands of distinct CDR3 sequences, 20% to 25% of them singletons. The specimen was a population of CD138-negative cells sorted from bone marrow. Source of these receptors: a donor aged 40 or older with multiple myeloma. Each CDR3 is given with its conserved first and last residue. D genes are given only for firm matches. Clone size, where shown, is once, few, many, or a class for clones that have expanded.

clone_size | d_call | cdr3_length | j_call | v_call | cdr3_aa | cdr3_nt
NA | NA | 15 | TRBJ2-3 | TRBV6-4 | CASSDRAGGGDTQYF | TGTGCCAGCAGTGACAGGGCAGGGGGAGGAGATACGCAGTATTTT
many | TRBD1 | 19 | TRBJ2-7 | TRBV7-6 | CASSLGEKKGQKPGHEQYF | TGTGCCAGCAGCTTAGGAGAAAAAAAGGGACAGAAACCAGGTCACGAGCAGTACTTC
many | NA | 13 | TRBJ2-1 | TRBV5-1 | CASSTGAGNEQFF | TGCGCCAGCAGCACCGGGGCGGGCAATGAGCAGTTCTTC
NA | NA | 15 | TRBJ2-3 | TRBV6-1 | CASSGGGREADTQYF | TGTGCCAGCAGTGGTGGGGGCAGGGAGGCAGATACGCAGTATTTT
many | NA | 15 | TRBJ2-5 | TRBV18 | CASSPPSRYQETQYF | TGTGCCAGCTCACCACCATCCCGGTACCAAGAGACCCAGTACTTC
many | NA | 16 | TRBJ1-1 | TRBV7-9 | CASSPRGTTMNTEAFF | TGTGCCAGCAGCCCGAGGGGGACAACCATGAACACTGAAGCTTTCTTT
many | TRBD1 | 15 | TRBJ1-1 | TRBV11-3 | CASSPPQGVVTEAFF | TGTGCCAGCAGCCCTCCACAGGGGGTTGTCACTGAAGCTTTCTTT
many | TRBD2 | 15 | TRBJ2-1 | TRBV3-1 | CASSQESGGYNEQFF | TGTGCCAGCAGCCAAGAAAGCGGGGGTTACAATGAGCAGTTCTTC
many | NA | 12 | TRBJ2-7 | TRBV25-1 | CATRRGAYEQYF | TGTGCCACCCGCCGCGGGGCCTACGAGCAGTACTTC
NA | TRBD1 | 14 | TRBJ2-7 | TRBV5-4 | CASSRDRGSYEQYF | TGTGCCAGCAGCCGGGACAGGGGAAGCTACGAGCAGTACTTC
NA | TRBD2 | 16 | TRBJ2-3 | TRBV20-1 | CSARKGLAGFTDTQYF | TGCAGTGCTAGAAAAGGACTAGCGGGGTTCACAGATACGCAGTATTTT
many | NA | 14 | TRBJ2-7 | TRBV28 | CASSLFAVPYEQYF | TGTGCCAGCAGTTTATTTGCGGTCCCCTACGAGCAGTACTTC
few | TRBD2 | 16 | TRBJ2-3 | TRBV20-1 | CSARGLAGGITDTQYF | TGCAGTGCTAGAGGACTAGCGGGGGGTATCACAGATACGCAGTATTTT
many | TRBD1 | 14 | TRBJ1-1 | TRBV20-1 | CSARDWTGVTEAFF | TGCAGTGCTAGAGACTGGACAGGGGTCACTGAAGCTTTCTTT
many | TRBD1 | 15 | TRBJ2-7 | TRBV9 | CASSVGPGQGSEQYF | TGTGCCAGCAGCGTGGGCCCGGGACAGGGAAGCGAGCAGTACTTC